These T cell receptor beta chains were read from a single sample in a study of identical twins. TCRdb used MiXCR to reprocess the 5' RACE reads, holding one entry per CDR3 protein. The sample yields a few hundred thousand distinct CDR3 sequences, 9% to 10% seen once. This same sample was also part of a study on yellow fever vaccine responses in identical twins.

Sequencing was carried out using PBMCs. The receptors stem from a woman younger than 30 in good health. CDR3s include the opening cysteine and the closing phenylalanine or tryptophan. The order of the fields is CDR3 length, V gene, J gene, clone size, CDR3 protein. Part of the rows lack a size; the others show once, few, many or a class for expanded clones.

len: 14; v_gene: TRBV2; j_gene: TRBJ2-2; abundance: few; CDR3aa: CAGSGTWNTGELFF
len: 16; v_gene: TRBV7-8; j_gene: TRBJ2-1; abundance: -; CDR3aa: CASSLVGGVSYNEQFF
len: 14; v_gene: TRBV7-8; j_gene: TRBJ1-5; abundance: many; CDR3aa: CASSSRTENQPQHF
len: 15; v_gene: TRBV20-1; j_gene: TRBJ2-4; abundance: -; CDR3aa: CSARRAGQGKNIQYF
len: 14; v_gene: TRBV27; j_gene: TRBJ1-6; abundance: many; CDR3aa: CASGYGQTNSPLHF
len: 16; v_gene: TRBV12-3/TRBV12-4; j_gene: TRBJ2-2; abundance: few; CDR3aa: CASSPGLAALTGELFF
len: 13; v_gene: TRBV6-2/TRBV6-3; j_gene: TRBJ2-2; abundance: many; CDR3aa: CASSYRGTGELFF
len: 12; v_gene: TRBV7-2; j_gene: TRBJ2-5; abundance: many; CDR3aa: CASSFEVETQYF
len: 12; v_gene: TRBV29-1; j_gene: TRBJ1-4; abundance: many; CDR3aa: CSVYGTGEKLFF
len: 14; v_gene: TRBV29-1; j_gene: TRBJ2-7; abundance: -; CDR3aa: CSVGPRQGAYEQYF
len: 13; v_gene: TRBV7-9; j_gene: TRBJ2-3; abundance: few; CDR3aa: CASSLGVDGIQYF
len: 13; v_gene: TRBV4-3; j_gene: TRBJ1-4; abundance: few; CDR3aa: CASSQLGREKLFF
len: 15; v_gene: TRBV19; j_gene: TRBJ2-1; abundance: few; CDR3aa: CASSTTGSYYNEQFF
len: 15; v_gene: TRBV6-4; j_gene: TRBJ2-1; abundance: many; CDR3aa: CASSDGTSGVPSQFF
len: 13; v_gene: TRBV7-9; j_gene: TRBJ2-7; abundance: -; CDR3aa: CASSWYREDEQYF
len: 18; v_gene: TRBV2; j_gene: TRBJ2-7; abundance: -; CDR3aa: CASSESGQTIGPIYEQYF
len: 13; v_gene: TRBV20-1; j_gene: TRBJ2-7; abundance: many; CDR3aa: CSAVVGSSYEQYF
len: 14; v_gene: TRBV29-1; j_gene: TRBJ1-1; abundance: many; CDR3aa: CSVRRLGVRTEAFF
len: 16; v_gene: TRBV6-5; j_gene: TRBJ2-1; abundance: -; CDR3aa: CASSWGRGSSYNEQFF
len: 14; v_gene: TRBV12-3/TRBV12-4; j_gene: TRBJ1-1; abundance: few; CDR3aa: CASSFRTANTEAFF
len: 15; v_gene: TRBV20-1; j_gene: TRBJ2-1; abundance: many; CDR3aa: CSASDGGRSYNEQFF
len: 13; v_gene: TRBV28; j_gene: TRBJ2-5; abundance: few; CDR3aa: CASRGTFQETQYF
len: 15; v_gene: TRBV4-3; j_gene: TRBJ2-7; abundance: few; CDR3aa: CASSKTGQGALEQYF
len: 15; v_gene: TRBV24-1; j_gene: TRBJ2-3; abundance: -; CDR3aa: CATSDFWGRTDTQYF
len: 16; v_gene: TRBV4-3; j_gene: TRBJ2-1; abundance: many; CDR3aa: CASSQGRDRGYNEQFF
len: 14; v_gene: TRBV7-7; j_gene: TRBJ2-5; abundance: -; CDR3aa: CASSRHRERETQYF
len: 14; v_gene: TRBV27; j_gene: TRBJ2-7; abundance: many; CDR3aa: CASSLYPGSGEQYF